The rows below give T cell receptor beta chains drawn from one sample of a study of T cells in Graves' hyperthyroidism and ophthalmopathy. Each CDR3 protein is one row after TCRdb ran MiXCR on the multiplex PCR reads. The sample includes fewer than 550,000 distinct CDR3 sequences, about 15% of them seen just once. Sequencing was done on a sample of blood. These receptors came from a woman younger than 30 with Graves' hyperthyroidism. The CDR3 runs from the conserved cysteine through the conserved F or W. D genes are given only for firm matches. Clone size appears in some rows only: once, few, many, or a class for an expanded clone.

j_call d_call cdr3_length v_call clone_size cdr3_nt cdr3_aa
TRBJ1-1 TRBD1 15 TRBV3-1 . TGTGCCAGCAGCCAAGACTCAGGGGGCGGTAATGAAGCTTTCTTT CASSQDSGGGNEAFF
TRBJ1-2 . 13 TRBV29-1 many TGCAGCGCGGAGACAGGACGCCGTACGGGCTACACCTTC CSAETGRRTGYTF
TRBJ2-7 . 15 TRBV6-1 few TGTGCCAGCAGCCGGGACACGGTCAGCTCCTACGAGCAGTACTTC CASSRDTVSSYEQYF
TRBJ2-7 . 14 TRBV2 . TGTGACAGCAGTGCGGAGGGACACTCCTACGAGCAGTACTTC CDSSAEGHSYEQYF
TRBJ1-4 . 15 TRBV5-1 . TGCGCCAGCAGCCCGAGGGCCTCGTCCAATGAAAAACTGTTTTTT CASSPRASSNEKLFF
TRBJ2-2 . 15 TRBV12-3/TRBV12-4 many TGTGCCAGCAGTTTAGCGGGAAAGAGCACCGGGGAGCTGTTTTTT CASSLAGKSTGELFF
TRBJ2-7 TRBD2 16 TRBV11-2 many TGTGCCAGCAGCTCTCGGACTAGCGGGATAGGGAACGAGCAGTACTTC CASSSRTSGIGNEQYF
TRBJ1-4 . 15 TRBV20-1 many TGCAGTGCTAGACAACCCCGATTCAGAAATGAAAAACTGTTTTTT CSARQPRFRNEKLFF
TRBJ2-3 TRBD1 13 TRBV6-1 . TGTGCCAGCCGGGACAGGGGCACAGATACGCAGTATTTT CASRDRGTDTQYF
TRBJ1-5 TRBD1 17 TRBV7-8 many TGTGCCAGCAGCTTAATTAAGGGACAGGGTATTCATCAGCCCCAGCATTTT CASSLIKGQGIHQPQHF
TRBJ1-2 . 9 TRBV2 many TGTGCCAGCAATCTGGGCCACACCTTC CASNLGHTF
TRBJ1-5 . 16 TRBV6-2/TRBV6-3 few TGTGCCAGCAGTCCCGGGACCAGGGTCGGGGATCAGCCCCAGCATTTT CASSPGTRVGDQPQHF
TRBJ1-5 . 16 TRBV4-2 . TGTGCCAGCAGCCAAGAACCAGGGGCCGCAGATCAGCCCCAGCATTTT CASSQEPGAADQPQHF
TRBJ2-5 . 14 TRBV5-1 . TGCGCCAGCAGCTTGGGGCCAAACCAAGAGGCCCAGTACTTC CASSLGPNQEAQYF
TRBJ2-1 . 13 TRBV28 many TGTGCCAGCAGCACAATTCAGAAGGGGCCGCAGTTCTTC CASSTIQKGPQFF
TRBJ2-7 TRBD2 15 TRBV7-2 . TGTGCCAGCAGCTTCGGACTAGCGGGGGCCGGCGAGCAGTACTTC CASSFGLAGAGEQYF
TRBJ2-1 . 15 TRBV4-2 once TGTGCCAGCAGCCAATCTAGGACTGCCTCCAATGAGCAGTTCTTC CASSQSRTASNEQFF
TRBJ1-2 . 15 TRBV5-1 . TGCGCCAGCAGCTTGGAAGGCAGGGGAAACTATGGCTACACCTTC CASSLEGRGNYGYTF
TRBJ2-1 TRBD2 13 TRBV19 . TGTGCCAGTGCTAGCGGCGAGAACAATGAGCAGTTCTTC CASASGENNEQFF
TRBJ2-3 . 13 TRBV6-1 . TGTGCCAGCAGTGGACTAGTGACAGATACGCAGTATTTT CASSGLVTDTQYF
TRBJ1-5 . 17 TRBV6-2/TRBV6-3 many TGTGCCAGCAGTTACTCGACGGTGGCAGGGGCCAGGCAGCCCCAGCATTTT CASSYSTVAGARQPQHF
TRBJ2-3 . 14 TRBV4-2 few TGTGCCAGCAGCCAAGATGGCGGGAAAGATACGCAGTATTTT CASSQDGGKDTQYF
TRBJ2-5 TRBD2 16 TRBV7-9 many TGTGCCAGCAGCCTAGGACTAGCGGGAGTAATAGAGACCCAGTACTTC CASSLGLAGVIETQYF
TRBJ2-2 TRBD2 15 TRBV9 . TGTGCCAGCAGCGTAGGGAGACTAGCGACCGGGGAGCTGTTTTTT CASSVGRLATGELFF
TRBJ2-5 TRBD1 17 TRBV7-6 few TGTGCCAGCAGCTTAGAGGGTTGGACAGGGGACCAAGAGACCCAGTACTTC CASSLEGWTGDQETQYF
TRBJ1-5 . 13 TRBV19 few TGTGCCAGTAGTCCTTACAAGGAACAGCCCCAGCATTTT CASSPYKEQPQHF
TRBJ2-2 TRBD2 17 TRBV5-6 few TGTGCCAGCAGCTTGGTTCTAGCGGGGGGGAACACCGGGGAGCTGTTTTTT CASSLVLAGGNTGELFF
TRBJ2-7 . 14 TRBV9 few TGTGCCAGCAGCGTAGATCTGGCGACCGGCGAGCAGTACTTC CASSVDLATGEQYF
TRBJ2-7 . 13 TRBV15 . TGTGCCACCAGCAGAGATCTAGGCTACGAGCAGTACTTC CATSRDLGYEQYF